Listed here are 20 T cell receptor beta chains from one sample, sequenced in a study of T cell repertoires in cytomegalovirus infection. A single record per CDR3 protein comes from TCRdb applying MiXCR to the reads. The repertoire has around 550,000 distinct CDR3 sequences, approximately 25% of them found once; the top ten carry about 13%. Sequencing was carried out using PBMCs. Receptor source: a human donor in good health (CMV status not recorded). Some clones in this sample may be carry-over from other donors' samples.

This clonotype has ten or more counts. The chain carries TRBV6-1 and TRBJ2-3, with D perhaps TRBD2 (7 bases). Germline V lookup: CDR1 MNHNS, CDR2 SASEGT. The CDR3 runs 14 residues. V was cut by 10 bases and J by 3 bases, with 17 bases left in between. The CDR3 here is CATSTGGRTDTQYF. The CDR3 DNA is TGTGCCACATCTACGGGGGGCAGAACAGATACGCAGTATTTT.

This clonotype has at least ten counts. The V and J genes are TRBV7-2 and TRBJ2-5; D assignment may be TRBD1 or TRBD2 (5 bases each). Germline V lookup: CDR1 SGHTA, CDR2 FQGNSA. The CDR3 spans 13 residues. V shed 6 bases and J shed 3 bases, with 11 bases lying between them. The CDR3 DNA reads as TGTGCCAGCAGTTCAGTGGGGGAAGAGACCCAGTACTTC. Its translation: CASSSVGEETQYF.

This clonotype was seen at least ten times. This chain joins TRBV7-2 and TRBJ1-2, with 12 nucleotides matching TRBD1. Germline V gene lookup returns CDR1 SGHTA and CDR2 FQGNSA. V shed 4 bases, J shed 6 bases, and the junction held 6 bases outside the gene matches. This CDR3 contains 15 residues. The DNA for the CDR3 is TGTGCCAGCAGCTCCCCGGGACAGGGGGCGAATGGCTACACCTTC. The encoded protein is CASSSPGQGANGYTF.

This chain links TRBV24-1 with TRBJ2-5, with 9 bases identical to TRBD2. The length of the CDR3 is 16 residues. J was trimmed by 5 bases and V by 0 bases; bases with no gene match: 6. Germline V gene data show CDR1 as KGHDR and CDR2 as SFDVKD. CDR3 protein: CATSDLRSGSRETQYF. The DNA for the CDR3 is TGTGCCACCAGTGATTTGCGTAGCGGGAGTCGGGAGACCCAGTACTTC.

The table lists this clonotype with a few counts. The chain is built from TRBV11-2 and TRBJ2-1; 8 bases are a match to TRBD1. With 4 bases clipped from V and 8 bases from J, the junction kept 10 bases outside the gene matches. The V gene's germline CDR1 is SGHAT and CDR2 FQNNGV. This CDR3 region has 15 residues. CDR3 nucleotides: TGTGCCAGCAGCTCTCAGGGGGCAACATTGGATGAGCAGTTCTTC. Residues: CASSSQGATLDEQFF. Filled out from reference TRBV11-2 and TRBJ2-1, the complete variable domain reads EAGVAQSPRYKIIEKRQSVAFWCNPISGHATLYWYQQILGQGPKLLIQFQNNGVVDDSQLPKDRFSAERLKGVDSTLKIQPAKLEDSAVYLCASSSQGATLDEQFFGPGTRLTVL.

This clonotype came up a few times. The gene calls are TRBV20-1 and TRBJ2-5; TRBD2 matches at 11 bases. CDR3 length: 15 amino acids. Germline CDR1 and CDR2: DFQATT and SNEGSKA (reference sequence). The V segment lost 1 base and the J segment 2 bases; nucleotides outside the gene matches: 3. This CDR3 reads CSARATSGRQETQYF. CDR3 nucleotide sequence: TGCAGTGCTAGAGCTACTAGCGGGAGACAAGAGACCCAGTACTTC.

There are a few counts of this clonotype. The chain recombines TRBV12-3 or TRBV12-4 with TRBJ1-1, with TRBD1 matching over 8 bases. This CDR3 contains 15 residues. The J segment lost 1 base and the V segment lost 3 bases, leaving 4 bases of the junction unmatched. The CDR3 loop is CASSFGDRKNTEAFF. In nucleotides, the CDR3 is TGTGCCAGCAGTTTTGGGGACAGGAAGAACACTGAAGCTTTCTTT.

The V and J genes are TRBV7-2 and TRBJ2-5; 8 nucleotides line up with TRBD2. Germline CDR1 reads SGHTA; CDR2 reads FQGNSA. The CDR3 consists of 15 residues. V lost 8 bases and J lost 5; bases outside the gene matches: 13. The CDR3 protein is CASGLSTGGAETQYF. For the CDR3, the DNA is TGTGCCAGCGGCCTTTCGACGGGGGGGGCGGAGACCCAGTACTTC.

This clonotype has more than one count but fewer than ten. The rearrangement joins TRBV28 to TRBJ2-3; perhaps TRBD2 as D (6 bases). Trimming removed 5 bases at V and 1 base at J, with 13 bases between. The CDR3 is 15 residues long. Per germline, CDR1 MDHEN and CDR2 SYDVKM. CDR3 loop: CASSPGGIGTDTQYF. In DNA form, the CDR3 reads TGTGCCAGCAGTCCCGGGGGTATCGGCACAGATACGCAGTATTTT.

This clonotype has more than one count but fewer than ten. The V gene is TRBV6-6, the J gene TRBJ2-3, with TRBD2 matching over 7 bases. Germline V gene data show CDR1 as MNHNY and CDR2 as SVGAGI (reference sequence). The CDR3 runs to 15 residues. V was pared by 8 bases and J by 2 bases, with 10 bases of the junction left unmatched. In nucleotides, the CDR3 is TGTGCCAGCGAGTCGGGAGGATCAAACACAGATACGCAGTATTTT. Its translation is CASESGGSNTDTQYF.

The genes are TRBV19 and TRBJ2-1, with 7 bases aligning to TRBD2. After removal of 6 bases from V and 3 bases from J, the junction contained 8 bases not matched to a gene. In germline, CDR1 is LNHDA, CDR2 SQIVND (reference sequence). The CDR3 spans 15 residues. The CDR3 DNA reads as TGTGCCAGTAGCCGAGGGGAGGGGCTCTACAATGAGCAGTTCTTC. It codes for CASSRGEGLYNEQFF. Full variable domain (missing parts from reference TRBV19 and TRBJ2-1): DGGITQSPKYLFRKEGQNVTLSCEQNLNHDAMYWYRQDPGQGLRLIYYSQIVNDFQKGDIAEGYSVSREKKESFPLTVTSAQKNPTAFYLCASSRGEGLYNEQFFGPGTRLTVL.

V is TRBV6-2 or TRBV6-3 and J is TRBJ1-2; 7 bases are a match to TRBD1. This CDR3 has 15 amino acids. The germline V gene has CDR1 MNHEY and CDR2 SVGEGT. Germline trimming cut 6 bases from V and 7 bases from J; bases unmatched to any gene: 14. The CDR3 loop reads CASRLQGQVWGGYTF. CDR3 coding DNA: TGTGCCAGCAGACTCCAAGGACAGGTTTGGGGTGGCTACACCTTC.

This clonotype has more than one count but fewer than ten. The V call is TRBV11-3, the J call TRBJ1-2, with D maybe TRBD1 (5 bases). The CDR3 has 13 amino acids. Germline-derived CDR1 and CDR2 are SGHNT and YENEEA. The ends were cut back, 5 bases at V and 10 bases at J, with 17 bases in the middle. As DNA, the CDR3 is TGTGCCAGCAGCCCCCAAGAGGGGAGGGACTACACCTTC. The encoded protein is CASSPQEGRDYTF. The whole variable domain, filled in from reference TRBV11-3 and TRBJ1-2, reads EAGVVQSPRYKIIEKKQPVAFWCNPISGHNTLYWYLQNLGQGPELLIRYENEEAVDDSQLPKDRFSAERLKGVDSTLKIQPAELGDSAVYLCASSPQEGRDYTFGSGTRLTVV.

The chain recombines TRBV11-2 with TRBJ2-2, with 9 bases lining up with TRBD2. V dropped 5 bases and J dropped 4; count of bases not matched to a gene: 5. Germline V CDR1 and CDR2: SGHAT, FQNNGV. CDR3 length equals 15 residues. This CDR3 is CASSRGLALTGELFF. As DNA, the CDR3 is TGTGCCAGCAGCCGCGGACTAGCGCTCACCGGGGAGCTGTTTTTT.

This clonotype was counted at least ten times. This chain joins TRBV7-8 and TRBJ1-2, with D tentatively TRBD1 (5 bases). Per the germline V gene, CDR1 is SGHVS and CDR2 is FQNEAQ. The V end lost 2 bases, the J end lost 6 bases, and 16 bases lay between the germline ends. This CDR3 contains 15 residues. The CDR3 DNA reads TGTGCCAGCAGCTTACGGACCGGGTCACAGGATGGCTACACCTTC. As protein: CASSLRTGSQDGYTF. Using reference TRBV7-8 and TRBJ1-2 for the parts outside the CDR3, the full variable domain is GAGVSQSPRYKVAKRGQDVALRCDPISGHVSLFWYQQALGQGPEFLTYFQNEAQLDKSGLPSDRFFAERPEGSVSTLKIQRTQQEDSAVYLCASSLRTGSQDGYTFGSGTRLTVV.

This clonotype turned up a few times. This chain connects TRBV7-2 to TRBJ1-1; D is possibly TRBD1 (5 bases). With 5 bases removed from V and 0 bases from J, the gap between germline ends came to 19 bases. Per the germline V gene, CDR1 is SGHTA and CDR2 is FQGNSA. The CDR3 has 17 residues. CDR3 DNA sequence: TGTGCCAGCAGCCGGGCCCGCGGGGGGATCATGAACACTGAAGCTTTCTTT. Translating it yields CASSRARGGIMNTEAFF.

This clonotype was seen a handful of times. Mismatch with germline at one junction end may stem from a read error. This chain links TRBV7-7 with TRBJ2-2, with TRBD2 matching over 8 bases. Germline V gene data show CDR1 as SSHAT and CDR2 as FNYEAQ (reference sequence). This CDR3 region has 15 residues. This CDR3 is CASSSKGLATGELFF. As DNA, the CDR3 is TGTGCTAGCAGCTCCAAAGGACTAGCAACCGGGGAGCTGTTTTTT.

Only a few counts were recorded for this clonotype. This chain uses TRBV28 with TRBJ2-7, with a possible D match to TRBD2 (5 bases). The CDR3 spans 14 residues. V lost 5 bases and J lost 7, with 18 bases in between. Germline V gene data show CDR1 as MDHEN and CDR2 as SYDVKM. In DNA form, the CDR3 reads TGTGCCAGCAGTCCTACGACTACAGCCCCGGAGCAGTACTTC. The encoded protein is CASSPTTTAPEQYF.

The chain uses TRBV6-5 and TRBJ1-4; possible D gene TRBD1, 5 bases. Trimming cost V 4 bases and J 2 bases, with 8 bases left between them. The length of the CDR3 is 14 residues. Germline lookup yields CDR1 MNHEY and CDR2 SVGAGI. CDR3 sequence (DNA): TGTGCCAGCAGTTTTAGACAGACTAATGAAAAACTGTTTTTT. This encodes CASSFRQTNEKLFF.

The chain employs TRBV7-2 and TRBJ2-1; D is unresolved. The CDR3 loop spans 11 amino acids. The germline gives CDR1 SGHTA, CDR2 FQGNSA. Trimming left V 8 bases short and J 6 bases short, with 8 bases between. Here the CDR3 DNA reads TGTGCCAGCGGGAAGATCAATGAGCAGTTCTTC. The encoded protein is CASGKINEQFF.